The T cell receptor (beta chain) under discussion was sequenced for a study of blood T cell repertoires in COVID-19. Study-wide context: Acute-phase and convalescent COVID-19 samples originated in the United States, Italy and Spain. From T cells, B-cell-depleted T cells, or PBMCs came the material, which was cDNA or gDNA.

Authors' methods: Estimates of nucleated cell counts were drawn from the amplification of reference gene primers. TCRdb's table, derived via immunoSEQ multiplex PCR, lists solely in-frame clones and lacks some. That table supplies the V and J calls and clone size; D and trimming were determined from the DNA. The sample includes about 120,000 clones, 85% of them seen just once. This clone has just one count. Trimming took off 3 bases at V and 7 bases at J, with 16 bases between the two ends. There are 15 residues in the CDR3. CDR1 and CDR2 from the germline V gene are LNHDA and SQIVND (reference sequence).

J is TRBJ1-3 and V is TRBV19; no firm D call. The source material was peripheral blood. The TCR comes from a man older than 75 with acute or convalescent COVID-19. DNA for the CDR3: TGTGCCAGTAGTATCCGCACGGTAGGCGGGAACACCATATATTTT. Protein sequence: CASSIRTVGGNTIYF.